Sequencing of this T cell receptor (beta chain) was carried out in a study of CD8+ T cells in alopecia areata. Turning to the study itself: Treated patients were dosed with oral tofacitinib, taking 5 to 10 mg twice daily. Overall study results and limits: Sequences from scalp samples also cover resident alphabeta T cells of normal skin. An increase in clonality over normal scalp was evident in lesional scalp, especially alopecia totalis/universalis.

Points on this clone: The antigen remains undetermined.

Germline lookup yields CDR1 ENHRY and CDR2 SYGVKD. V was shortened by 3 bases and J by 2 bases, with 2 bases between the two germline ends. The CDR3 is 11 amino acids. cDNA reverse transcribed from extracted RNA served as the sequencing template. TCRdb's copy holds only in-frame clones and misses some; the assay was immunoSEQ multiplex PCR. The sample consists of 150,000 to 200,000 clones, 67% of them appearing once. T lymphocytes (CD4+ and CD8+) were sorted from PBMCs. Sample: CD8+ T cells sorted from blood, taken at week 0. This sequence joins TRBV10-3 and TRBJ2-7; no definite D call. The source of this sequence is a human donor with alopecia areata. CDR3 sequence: CAISEAYEQYF. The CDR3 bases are TGTGCCATCAGTGAAGCCTACGAGCAGTACTTC.